This T cell receptor beta chain was profiled in a study of shared clonotypes between healthy human individuals. Study-level points and caveats: Blood alone was sampled, and tissue repertoires likely differ.

Measured with immunoSEQ multiplex PCR; TCRdb has only the in-frame clones, and not every one. The sample gives some 2.1 million clones, about 94% of which show up once; more than 0.95% is in the top ten. Naive CD8 isolation took CD45RO-negative cells positively selected for CCR7 and excluded terminally differentiated effector memory CD45RA+ cells. Trimming removed 7 bases from V and 2 bases from J, with 13 bases in between. The CDR3 consists of 14 residues. Germline V lookup: CDR1 SNHLY, CDR2 FYNNEI. Points on this clone: Its cognate antigen is unknown.

Material for sequencing was naive CD8+ T cells sorted from blood. This receptor was obtained from a young man in good health. This chain uses TRBV2 with TRBJ2-3; D perhaps matches TRBD2 (5 bases). The CDR3 spells CASKEAGDTDTQYF. In nucleotides, the CDR3 is TGTGCCAGCAAGGAGGCCGGGGACACAGATACGCAGTATTTT.